The 12 T cell receptor beta chains in this list originate from one sample, sequenced in a study of human T cells and chemical hapten exposure. Each CDR3 protein gets one entry after TCRdb re-called the RACE reads with MiXCR. The sample has over 300,000 distinct CDR3 sequences, 4.5% to 5.5% seen once. Sample time point: pre-sensitization, week 0. Regarding treatment: therapeutic diphenylcyclopropenone sensitization with weekly scalp DPC. Material: whole blood, obtained in connection with sensitization to the hapten diphenylcyclopropenone (DPC). These receptors were taken from a woman in her forties or fifties with alopecia areata. Some clones in this sample may be carry-over from other donors' samples.

This clonotype came up many times. This chain joins TRBV29-1 and TRBJ1-2; maybe TRBD1 (5 bases). This CDR3 is 13 amino acids long. V was shortened by 0 bases and J by 8 bases, with 13 bases between the two germline ends. Germline V lookup: CDR1 SQVTM, CDR2 ANQGSEA. As DNA, the CDR3 is TGCAGCGTTGAAGACCAGCTGAGACAGGGCTACACCTTC. Amino acids: CSVEDQLRQGYTF.

The J gene is TRBJ2-2, the V gene TRBV7-9, with 7 bases fitting TRBD2. The germline gives CDR1 SEHNR, CDR2 FQNEAQ (reference sequence). Germline trimming cut 4 bases from V and 7 bases from J; bases unmatched to any gene: 9. This CDR3 has 15 amino acids. This chain's CDR3 is CASSSVSGKIGELFF. DNA for the CDR3: TGTGCCAGCAGCTCGGTCAGCGGGAAAATCGGGGAGCTGTTTTTT.

This clonotype was seen only a few times. The chain has TRBV29-1 and TRBJ2-2; D remains ambiguous. Trimming cost V 3 bases and J 4 bases, with 15 bases left between them. The CDR3 spans 15 residues. CDR1 SQVTM and CDR2 ANQGSEA come from the germline V gene. CDR3 sequence: CSVDHPPGSTGELFF. The CDR3 DNA reads TGCAGCGTTGACCACCCCCCTGGGTCCACCGGGGAGCTGTTTTTT.

This clonotype showed up many times. This chain links TRBV2 with TRBJ1-1; 7 bases are a match to TRBD1. Germline CDR1 and CDR2: SNHLY and FYNNEI. CDR3 length: 14 amino acids. V trimming: 6 bases; J trimming: 4 bases; junction bases outside the gene matches: 8. The CDR3 DNA reads as TGTGCCAGCAGCTACCGGACAGGAGGCACTGAAGCTTTCTTT. Residues: CASSYRTGGTEAFF.

This clonotype has at least ten counts. J is TRBJ1-1 and V is TRBV10-1; D is possibly TRBD1 (6 bases). Trimming stripped 2 bases from V and 1 base from J, with 17 bases between. This CDR3 has 17 amino acids. From germline, CDR1 is WNHNN and CDR2 SYGVQD (reference sequence). Here the CDR3 DNA reads TGCGCCAGCAGTGAGATCTTAGGGGGGATTGGGAACACTGAAGCTTTCTTT. Translation gives CASSEILGGIGNTEAFF.

This clonotype was seen only a few times. This chain joins TRBV28 and TRBJ1-2; D might be TRBD1 (6 bases). The length of the CDR3 is 14 residues. The germline V and J ends were trimmed by 1 base and 9 bases, with 15 bases remaining between them. Germline V gene lookup returns CDR1 MDHEN and CDR2 SYDVKM. CDR3 loop: CASSLYVTGRSYTF. In DNA form, the CDR3 reads TGTGCCAGCAGTTTATATGTGACAGGCAGGAGCTACACCTTC.

This clonotype was found once. The chain has TRBV7-2 and TRBJ2-7, with D perhaps TRBD2 (6 bases). CDR1 is SGHTA, CDR2 FQGNSA, per germline. CDR3 length equals 15 residues. Trimming left V 2 bases short and J 7 bases short, with 18 bases between. In DNA form, the CDR3 reads TGTGCCAGCAGCTTAACTGGCGGGGCCCAGGAGGAGCAGTACTTC. This sequence encodes CASSLTGGAQEEQYF.

This clonotype was counted ten times or more. V and J are TRBV25-1 and TRBJ1-1, with 8 bases matching TRBD1. The V gene's germline CDR1 is MGHDK and CDR2 SYGVNS. The V gene end was trimmed by 7 bases and the J gene end by 5 bases; junction bases not matched to a gene: 6. The CDR3 is made up of 13 amino acids. The CDR3: CASTRQGTTEAFF. CDR3 bases: TGTGCCAGCACCCGACAGGGGACGACTGAAGCTTTCTTT.

The genes are TRBV29-1 and TRBJ2-5; D is perhaps TRBD1 (6 bases). The germline V gene has CDR1 SQVTM and CDR2 ANQGSEA. The V end lost 5 bases, the J end lost 5 bases, and 12 bases lay between the germline ends. This CDR3 is built from 12 residues. The CDR3 loop is CSVRQVGETQYF. CDR3 bases: TGCAGCGTTAGACAGGTTGGGGAGACCCAGTACTTC. Based on the CDR3 plus reference TRBV29-1 and TRBJ2-5, the full variable domain is SAVISQKPSRDICQRGTSLTIQCQVDSQVTMMFWYRQQPGQSLTLIATANQGSEATYESGFVIDKFPISRPNLTFSTLTVSNMSPEDSSIYLCSVRQVGETQYFGPGTRLLVL.

J is TRBJ1-5 and V is TRBV6-4, with D uncertain. This CDR3 region has 14 residues. The germline V and J ends were trimmed by 4 bases and 0 bases, with 7 bases remaining between them. Germline assignment: CDR1 MRHNA and CDR2 SNTAGT. CDR3 DNA: TGTGCCAGCAGTGTTAAGGATAGCAATCAGCCCCAGCATTTT. This translates into CASSVKDSNQPQHF.

The chain recombines TRBV5-1 with TRBJ2-5; D uncertain. The V and J ends lost 4 bases and 0 bases respectively, with 10 bases between them. CDR3 length: 14 residues. Germline CDR1 and CDR2: SGHRS and YFSETQ. CDR3 DNA: TGCGCCAGCAGCCTGGACGGCTACCAAGAGACCCAGTACTTC. Its protein product is CASSLDGYQETQYF.

V usage is TRBV6-2 or TRBV6-3 and J usage is TRBJ2-3; possibly TRBD2 for D (5 bases). The CDR3 spans 13 residues. Trimming took 5 bases from V and 9 from J, leaving 15 bases between them. Germline assignment: CDR1 MNHEY and CDR2 SVGEGT. CDR3 sequence (DNA): TGTGCCAGCAGTCTCGCGGACTGGAGGACGCAGTATTTT. Protein product: CASSLADWRTQYF.